This T cell receptor beta chain is from a study of shared T cell receptors in the human thymus. Per the germline V gene, CDR1 is SGHTA and CDR2 is FQGNSA. With V trimmed by 8 bases and J by 3 bases, 11 bases remained unmatched. This CDR3 spans 15 amino acids. Clones were read by immunoSEQ multiplex PCR, and TCRdb kept only the in-frame ones, dropping some. The table shows 550,000 to 800,000 clones, with 80% to 90% occurring only once. The data were also submitted as part of a second study, on human thymus T cells. From that paper: Healthy Finnish infants undergoing corrective surgery for congenital heart defects were the donors. Thymic tissue was derived from resections collected during corrective heart surgery. Gene usage for V and J segments appeared biased in thymic and blood repertoires.

The rearrangement links TRBV7-2 to TRBJ2-5; TRBD1 aligns across 8 bases. The sequence was obtained from a girl under three years old with a congenital heart defect. Sequencing input: thymocytes. The CDR3 DNA follows: TGTGCCAGCCGAAGCCCTTCGGACAGGGAAGAGACCCAGTACTTC. Encoded protein: CASRSPSDREETQYF.